This TCR beta chain was captured in a study of shared clonotypes between healthy human individuals. Across the study: CD8 memory received one plate per donor, CD8 naive two, CD4 memory three and CD4 naive three.

Germline assignment: CDR1 SNHLY and CDR2 FYNNEI. Trimming shortened V by 3 bases and J by 4 bases, and 13 bases separated the two germline ends. This CDR3 spans 15 amino acids. This table comes from immunoSEQ multiplex PCR, and its TCRdb copy is limited to in-frame clones, with some not included. The repertoire holds more than 850,000 clones, with 75% to 85% as singletons. This receptor was obtained from a man aged 18 to 30 in good health. Some clones in this sample may be carry-over from other donors' samples. The chain is built from TRBV2 and TRBJ1-5, with D perhaps TRBD1 (5 bases). Sequenced material: memory CD4+ T cells from PBMCs. Subset given: CD45RA-negative fraction. CDR3 region: CASSEGRAVNQPQHF. For the CDR3, the DNA is TGTGCCAGCAGTGAGGGCAGGGCGGTAAATCAGCCCCAGCATTTT.